Listed here are 15 T cell receptor beta chains from one sample, sequenced in a study of shared clonotypes between healthy human individuals. Method: immunoSEQ multiplex PCR; TCRdb's copy keeps in-frame clones and lacks some. This table has about 1,500,000 clones, approximately 96% appearing once. Sequenced: naive CD4+ T cells sorted from blood. Subset meaning: CD45RA+ positively selected. All receptors come from a man aged 25 to 40 in good health.

J is TRBJ1-1 and V is TRBV27; 9 bases match TRBD1. Trimming removed 2 bases from V and 5 bases from J; junction bases left unmatched: 6. The germline gives CDR1 MNHEY, CDR2 SMNVEV (reference sequence). CDR3 length: 15 amino acids. CDR3 protein: CASSLLDRGRTEAFF. In DNA form, the CDR3 reads TGTGCCAGCAGTTTACTAGACAGGGGGAGAACTGAAGCTTTCTTT.

This rearrangement joins TRBV9 to TRBJ2-5; 8 bases fit TRBD2. Looked up from germline, CDR1 is SGDLS and CDR2 is YYNGEE. The CDR3 extends over 20 amino acids. The ends lost 0 bases at V and 5 bases at J; junction bases unmatched: 21. This CDR3 reads CASSVDGRVSGILGGETQYF. CDR3 bases: TGTGCCAGCAGCGTAGATGGCCGGGTTAGCGGGATTCTAGGGGGGGAGACCCAGTACTTC.

On this clone itself: The same CDR3 arises from other DNA sequences in this sample as well. The V gene is TRBV6-5, the J gene TRBJ2-7, with 7 bases aligning to TRBD1. The CDR3 totals 13 residues. V lost 4 bases to trimming and J lost 2 bases; unmatched junction nucleotides: 2. In germline, CDR1 is MNHEY, CDR2 SVGAGI. The chain's CDR3 is CASSWTGTYEQYF. Written as DNA, the CDR3 is TGTGCCAGCAGTTGGACAGGAACCTACGAGCAGTACTTC.

The chain is built from TRBV7-9 and TRBJ2-3; perhaps TRBD1 as D (5 bases). Germline CDR1 is SEHNR and CDR2 is FQNEAQ (reference sequence). The CDR3 extends over 14 amino acids. V was cut by 4 bases and J by 4 bases, with 12 bases left in between. The CDR3 DNA reads as TGTGCCAGCAGCTCGTTTTCAGGGCCAGATACGCAGTATTTT. Translated: CASSSFSGPDTQYF.

The chain is built from TRBV9 and TRBJ2-1; no clear D gene. This CDR3 region has 15 residues. V was pared by 0 bases and J by 0 bases, with 7 bases between. Germline CDR1 SGDLS, CDR2 YYNGEE. The CDR3 reads CASSVDAVSYNEQFF. In DNA form, the CDR3 reads TGTGCCAGCAGCGTAGATGCGGTCTCCTACAATGAGCAGTTCTTC.

The chain links TRBV5-1 to TRBJ2-5; tentative D call: TRBD2 (5 bases). V dropped 0 bases and J dropped 5 bases, with 14 bases sitting between them. The V gene's germline CDR1 is SGHRS and CDR2 YFSETQ. This CDR3 has 15 residues. The CDR3 DNA is TGCGCCAGCAGCTTGGCGGGGTCAGCAGGTGAGACCCAGTACTTC. Translation gives CASSLAGSAGETQYF.

The chain carries TRBV19 and TRBJ2-1; D is undetermined. The CDR3 runs to 11 residues. The germline V and J ends were trimmed by 3 bases and 9 bases, with 6 bases remaining between them. The germline V gene has CDR1 LNHDA and CDR2 SQIVND (reference sequence). In nucleotides, the CDR3 is TGTGCCAGTAGTATGACGGTTGAGCAGTTCTTC. This sequence encodes CASSMTVEQFF.

The chain combines TRBV6-6 with TRBJ2-2; the D is unclear. The germline CDR1 and CDR2 sequences are MNHNY and SVGAGI (reference sequence). Trimming shortened V by 5 bases and J by 0 bases, and 10 bases separated the two germline ends. The CDR3 has 15 amino acids. The CDR3 loop is CASSPTPSNTGELFF. The CDR3 nucleotides are TGTGCCAGCAGTCCGACACCGTCGAACACCGGGGAGCTGTTTTTT.

The genes are TRBV6-5 and TRBJ1-2, with a tentative D call TRBD1 (6 bases). Germline CDR1 MNHEY, CDR2 SVGAGI. V lost 5 bases and J lost 6, with 13 bases in between. The CDR3 sequence is 13 residues long. CDR3 amino acids: CASSPRQVDGYTF. In DNA, the CDR3 is TGTGCCAGCAGTCCACGACAGGTCGATGGCTACACCTTC.

As for this clone: Different DNA sequences within this sample yield the same CDR3. The chain's CDR3 is CASSPLESSGNTIYF. The CDR3 DNA is TGTGCCAGCTCACCGTTGGAGAGCTCTGGAAACACCATATATTTT. The chain couples TRBV18 to TRBJ1-3; D unresolved. Germline CDR1 is KGHSH and CDR2 is LQKENI. Trimming pared 3 bases from V and 0 bases from J, leaving 9 bases between. The CDR3 has 15 residues. The full variable domain, completed using reference TRBV18 and TRBJ1-3, is NAGVMQNPRHLVRRRGQEARLRCSPMKGHSHVYWYRQLPEEGLKFMVYLQKENIIDESGMPKERFSAEFPKEGPSILRIQQVVRGDSAAYFCASSPLESSGNTIYFGEGSWLTVV.

The chain joins TRBV15 to TRBJ2-3; D unclear. The CDR3 consists of 13 residues. Germline CDR1 is LNHNV and CDR2 is YYDKDF (reference sequence). Between the trimmed V and J ends, which lost 3 bases and 9 bases, there was a span of 13 bases. The CDR3 reads CATSSTSLGTQYF. The CDR3 DNA follows: TGTGCCACCAGCAGCACTTCATTGGGGACGCAGTATTTT. Looking up the rest from reference TRBV15 and TRBJ2-3 gives the full variable domain: DAMVIQNPRYQVTQFGKPVTLSCSQTLNHNVMYWYQQKSSQAPKLLFHYYDKDFNNEADTPDNFQSRRPNTSFCFLDIRSPGLGDTAMYLCATSSTSLGTQYFGPGTRLTVL.

This clone was found a few times. The identical CDR3 is also encoded by other nucleotide sequences in the sample. The chain joins TRBV11-2 to TRBJ2-5; D unresolved. The V gene's germline CDR1 is SGHAT and CDR2 FQNNGV. Trimming took 2 bases from V and 2 from J, leaving 0 bases between them. The CDR3 has 11 residues. The CDR3 protein is CASSLQETQYF. As DNA, the CDR3 is TGTGCCAGCAGCTTACAAGAGACCCAGTACTTC.

The chain couples TRBV2 to TRBJ2-2; TRBD2 matches at 10 bases. Unmatched junction bases numbered 5, after V lost 11 bases and J lost 5 bases. The germline CDR1 and CDR2 sequences are SNHLY and FYNNEI. The CDR3 runs 13 residues. CDR3 region: CAGSGRETGELFF. The CDR3 bases are TGTGCCGGGAGCGGGAGGGAAACCGGGGAGCTGTTTTTT.

The chain carries TRBV9 and TRBJ1-1; D is ambiguous. Germline V gene lookup returns CDR1 SGDLS and CDR2 YYNGEE. The CDR3 extends over 15 amino acids. V was pared by 2 bases and J by 1 base, with 12 bases between. The CDR3, as DNA: TGTGCCAGCAGCGTCTCTGGATTGGGGAACACTGAAGCTTTCTTT. Amino acid sequence: CASSVSGLGNTEAFF. Based on the CDR3 plus reference TRBV9 and TRBJ1-1, the full variable domain is DSGVTQTPKHLITATGQRVTLRCSPRSGDLSVYWYQQSLDQGLQFLIQYYNGEERAKGNILERFSAQQFPDLHSELNLSSLELGDSALYFCASSVSGLGNTEAFFGQGTRLTVV.

As concerns this clone: Relative to the germline gene, one junction end is altered; a read error may explain this. The chain couples TRBV6-1 to TRBJ2-1; D is uncertain. The CDR3 has 17 amino acids. Germline CDR1 is MNHNS and CDR2 is SASEGT. In DNA form, the CDR3 reads TGTGCCAGCAATGAAGAAGGACGCAGGTTCACCTACAATGAGCAGTTCTTC. This translates into CASNEEGRRFTYNEQFF.